The T cell receptor beta chain under discussion was sequenced for a study of blood T cell repertoires in COVID-19. Turning to the study itself: The United States, Italy and Spain were the sources of the acute and convalescent COVID-19 samples. Sample material is recorded as cDNA or gDNA derived from T cells, B-cell-depleted T cells, or PBMCs.

Original methodology: Estimation of nucleated cell counts relied on the amplification of reference gene primers. Sequencing was performed with immunoSEQ multiplex PCR; in TCRdb, only in-frame clones are kept and a portion is missing. Clone size and the V and J calls come from that table; the DNA yielded D and trimming. The data show around 31,000 clones, roughly nine tenths seen once. Germline CDR1 reads SGHRS; CDR2 reads YFSETQ. With 5 bases removed from V and 4 bases from J, the gap between germline ends came to 9 bases. The length of the CDR3 is 13 residues. The material sequenced was peripheral blood. The genes are TRBV5-1 and TRBJ1-4; D is possibly TRBD1 (6 bases). This TCR was recovered from a man older than 75 with acute or convalescent COVID-19. CDR3 region: CASRDSLNEKLFF. The CDR3 DNA reads as TGCGCCAGCAGGGACAGTCTTAATGAAAAACTGTTTTTT.